One and the same sample provided the 4 T cell receptor beta chains below, sequenced in a study of CD8 T cells in Susac syndrome. Random-hexamer reverse transcription was applied to roughly 0.5 to 1 ug RNA. Each CDR3 protein is one row after TCRdb ran MiXCR on the immunoSEQ multiplex PCR reads. The data show about 140,000 distinct CDR3 sequences, approximately 96% seen once. Sequencing used CD4+ T cells from PBMCs. These receptors all stem from a human donor with multiple sclerosis.

The CDR3, as DNA: TGCGCCAGCAGCCAAGAAGGGATTTCGAACACTGAAGCTTTCTTT. Translating it yields CASSQEGISNTEAFF. The chain links TRBV4-3 to TRBJ1-1; unclear D gene. Germline CDR1 reads LGHNA; CDR2 reads YSLEER. Trimming stripped 0 bases from V and 1 base from J, with 9 bases between. CDR3 length equals 15 residues.

The CDR3, as DNA: TGCAGCGTTGACGGGACTAGCGGGGGTCGTTACAATGAGCAGTTCTTC. This translates into CSVDGTSGGRYNEQFF. This sequence joins TRBV29-1 and TRBJ2-1; 14 nucleotides match TRBD2. V gave up 3 bases and J gave up 4 bases; unmatched junction bases: 5. The CDR3 sequence is 16 residues long. CDR1 is SQVTM and CDR2 is ANQGSEA in the germline V gene.

This chain uses TRBV12-3 or TRBV12-4 with TRBJ2-2; D not certain. Between the trimmed V and J ends, which lost 2 bases and 8 bases, there was a span of 9 bases. The CDR3 runs to 13 residues. CDR3 residues: CASSLPGVGELFF. The CDR3 coding sequence is TGTGCCAGCAGTTTACCTGGCGTGGGGGAGCTGTTTTTT.

The chain couples TRBV5-1 to TRBJ2-7, with D possibly TRBD1 on 5 matching bases. Germline CDR1 reads SGHRS; CDR2 reads YFSETQ. Trimming took 0 bases from V and 7 from J, leaving 14 bases between them. CDR3 length: 14 amino acids. The CDR3 DNA follows: TGCGCCAGCAGCTTGGTTCAGGGATTTGGGGAGCAGTACTTC. Amino acid sequence: CASSLVQGFGEQYF.